One sample yielded the 30 T cell receptor beta chains listed below, sequenced in a study of tumor-infiltrating lymphocytes in primary liver carcinoma. The input was around 0.5 ug total RNA; TCR beta cDNA was made from it with a constant-region primer. Three nested multiplex PCR rounds, a slightly modified ARM-PCR method, built the TCR beta libraries. Forward primers for TRBV1-TRBV30 and a C-beta reverse primer served the first two PCR rounds, at 10 cycles each. TCRdb reprocessed the multiplex PCR reads with MiXCR, giving one entry per CDR3 protein. The data hold 60,000 or so distinct CDR3 sequences, with approximately 70% observed a single time. From unsorted bulk tissue weighing roughly 19-34 mg, DNA and RNA were co-extracted. The sequenced material came from liver tumor tissue from sampling region 2. As to subset: tumor region T2, inferior pole. The receptors derive from a middle-aged man with primary liver carcinoma and hepatitis B virus infection.

The chain joins TRBV6-1 to TRBJ2-7; D is perhaps TRBD2 (6 bases). The CDR3 has 15 amino acids. Deletions cut 6 bases from V and 0 bases from J, with 15 bases between. Per germline, CDR1 MNHNS and CDR2 SASEGT. The chain's CDR3 is CASRMEGSSSYEQYF. CDR3 in DNA: TGTGCCAGCAGAATGGAGGGCAGTAGCTCCTACGAGCAGTACTTC.

This sequence joins TRBV5-6 and TRBJ2-7, with D perhaps given as TRBD1 or TRBD2 (5 bases each). The CDR3 length is 19 residues. CDR1 SGHDT and CDR2 YYEEEE come from the germline V gene. Trimming left V 4 bases short and J 0 bases short, with 26 bases between. The CDR3 coding sequence is TGTGCCAGCAGCGCCATATGGGCCCGCGAGGGGCAGAACTCCTACGAGCAGTACTTC. This sequence encodes CASSAIWAREGQNSYEQYF.

As for this clonotype: Without the conserved terminal phenylalanine or tryptophan, this CDR3 likely stems from a read error. It is unclear where the CDR3 begins or ends on the DNA, so no DNA is shown, and the CDR3 is as TCRdb lists it. The chain uses TRBV11-2 and TRBJ1-1; the table's D call, TRBD1, has no DNA check behind it. The CDR3 extends over 16 residues, inclusive of both ends. Germline V lookup: CDR1 SGHAT, CDR2 FQNNGV. This CDR3 reads CASSPSRGLVNTEAFL.

The chain joins TRBV29-1 to TRBJ2-1; tentatively, D is TRBD1 (7 bases). The ends were cut back, 8 bases at V and 13 bases at J, with 21 bases in the middle. Per germline, CDR1 SQVTM and CDR2 ANQGSEA. The CDR3 runs to 12 residues. The CDR3 nucleotides read TGCAGCCCCCGACAGGGAGGTAATAAACAGTTCTTC. It yields the protein CSPRQGGNKQFF.

Regarding this clonotype: A clone one base away is much larger, so this may be a read error. This sequence joins TRBV5-1 and TRBJ2-3, with 8 positions matching TRBD1. Judging by the DNA end, TRBJ1-5 fits better; the J call may be wrong. Germline V CDR1 and CDR2: SGHRS, YFSETQ. The CDR3 spans 20 residues. The CDR3 loop reads CASRLSGGGPALPSTDTQHF. The CDR3 nucleotides read TGCGCCAGCAGACTTTCAGGGGGCGGCCCTGCGCTGCCTAGCACAGATACGCAGCATTTT.

This chain connects TRBV11-2 to TRBJ2-5, with D maybe TRBD2 (6 bases). The CDR3 has 16 residues. The V gene's germline CDR1 is SGHAT and CDR2 FQNNGV. Trimming stripped 7 bases from V and 12 bases from J, with 30 bases between. The CDR3, as DNA: TGTGCCAGCAACCAAACTCCCGGCGCGGGGAAAGAGACAGAGTACTTC. Translated, it gives CASNQTPGAGKETEYF.

On this clonotype itself: The junction departs from germline at one end; a sequencing error may be responsible. CDR3 nucleotides: TGTGCCAGCAGCCGTCAAACAGATGGCTCTGGGACCAACGTCCTGACTTTC. Protein: CASSRQTDGSGTNVLTF. This sequence joins TRBV4-2 and TRBJ2-6; D call uncertain. The germline V gene encodes CDR1 LGHNA and CDR2 YNFKEQ. The CDR3 totals 17 residues.

The chain links TRBV11-2 to TRBJ2-3; no clear D gene. The CDR3 runs 14 residues. Per the germline V gene, CDR1 is SGHAT and CDR2 is FQNNGV. V lost 10 bases to trimming and J lost 4 bases, with 18 bases between them. CDR3 bases: TGTGCCAACAGTCCCCCGGGCCGGGCAGATACGCAGTATTTT. This codes for CANSPPGRADTQYF.

About this clonotype: This may be a read error, as it is one base from a much larger clone. This chain connects TRBV11-2 to TRBJ2-4; D gene uncertain. Looked up from germline, CDR1 is SGHAT and CDR2 is FQNNGV. The V end lost 7 bases, the J end lost 0 bases, and 13 bases lay between the germline ends. This CDR3 contains 15 residues. This chain's CDR3 is CASTISAVAKNIQYF. The CDR3 coding sequence is TGTGCCAGCACCATTTCGGCGGTAGCCAAAAACATTCAGTACTTC.

The chain employs TRBV2 and TRBJ2-1; 7 positions agree with TRBD2. Germline values: CDR1 SNHLY, CDR2 FYNNEI. CDR3 length equals 15 residues. Losses at the gene ends were 1 base for V and 1 base for J; bases not matched to a gene: 1. CDR3 sequence reads: CASSEGEGSYNEQFF. CDR3 nucleotides: TGTGCCAGCAGTGAAGGGGAGGGGTCCTACAATGAGCAGTTCTTC.

Comment on this clonotype: This is likely a read error, given that the CDR3 carries no conserved phenylalanine or tryptophan at its end. The chain has TRBV5-4 and TRBJ2-5; TRBD1 agrees at 11 bases. Germline CDR1 reads SGHNT; CDR2 reads YYREEE (reference sequence). CDR3 length equals 14 residues. The CDR3 DNA reads as TGCGCCAGCAGCACCGGGACAGGGGGGGAGACCCAGTACCTC. This encodes CASSTGTGGETQYL.

The chain recombines TRBV12-3 or TRBV12-4 with TRBJ2-1, with TRBD1 as a possible D gene (6 bases). The ends were cut back, 3 bases at V and 7 bases at J, with 7 bases in the middle. This CDR3 region has 12 residues. CDR3 sequence (DNA): TGTGCCAGCAGTTTGACAGGAAATGAGCAGTTCTTC. Its translation: CASSLTGNEQFF.

Comments on this clonotype: A read error may account for a junction end that differs from germline. The chain is built from TRBV4-2 and TRBJ2-7; TRBD2 matches at 15 bases. The V gene's germline CDR1 is LGHNA and CDR2 YNFKEQ. The CDR3 sequence is 18 residues long. The CDR3 loop is CVSSGKPGLAGGPYEQYF. DNA for the CDR3: TGTGTCAGCAGTGGAAAACCGGGACTAGCGGGAGGACCATACGAGCAGTACTTC.

The chain couples TRBV11-2 to TRBJ2-7; 9 bases are shared with TRBD1. The CDR3 is made up of 15 amino acids. Germline lookup yields CDR1 SGHAT and CDR2 FQNNGV. The CDR3 bases are TGTACCAACAGCCAAGGGACAGGGAGAACCCACGAGCAGTACTTC. Protein product: CTNSQGTGRTHEQYF.

This clonotype occurred a few times. This chain connects TRBV5-5 to TRBJ2-5; 8 bases match TRBD2. From germline, CDR1 is SGHKS and CDR2 YYEKEE (reference sequence). This CDR3 comprises 14 residues. Germline trimming cut 4 bases from V and 5 bases from J; bases unmatched to any gene: 7. The CDR3 here is CASSPSGRPETQYF. The CDR3, as DNA: TGTGCCAGCAGCCCCAGCGGGAGACCGGAGACCCAGTACTTC.

This clonotype was counted many times. The chain is built from TRBV11-3 and TRBJ2-7, with D perhaps TRBD1 (5 bases). The CDR3 totals 14 residues. Germline assignment: CDR1 SGHNT and CDR2 YENEEA. V lost 5 bases and J 3 bases, leaving 14 bases between the germline ends. The CDR3 bases are TGTGCCAGCAGCCCTGGAGAAGGGGACTACGAGCAGTACTTC. Translating gives CASSPGEGDYEQYF.

CDR3 sequence reads: CASNIDSAYEQYF. CDR3 coding DNA: TGTGCCAGCAACATTGACTCCGCCTACGAGCAGTACTTC. This chain links TRBV7-8 with TRBJ2-7; unclear D gene. V lost 7 bases, J lost 2 bases, and 12 bases lay in between. The CDR3 runs 13 residues. Germline-derived CDR1 and CDR2 are SGHVS and FQNEAQ.

In the case of this clonotype: A read error may explain this, as a much larger clone is one base away. The J gene is TRBJ2-7, the V gene TRBV5-1; TRBD1 might be the D (5 bases). The CDR3 consists of 13 residues. Germline loops: CDR1 SGHRS, CDR2 YFSETQ. The CDR3 DNA follows: TGCGCCAACAGCATCGGACACCCCTACGAGCAGTACTTC. It specifies CANSIGHPYEQYF.

This rearrangement joins TRBV12-3 or TRBV12-4 to TRBJ2-7; 8 bases match TRBD2. Trimming cost V 9 bases and J 9 bases; bases outside gene matches: 10. The CDR3 has 12 residues. In nucleotides, the CDR3 is TGTGCCAGTACAGCGGGAGCCAGTGTGCAGTACTTC. Its protein is CASTAGASVQYF.

As concerns this clonotype: The CDR3 ends on some other residue instead of the conserved phenylalanine or tryptophan, so this is likely a read error. V and J are TRBV4-1 and TRBJ1-6, with D tentatively TRBD1 (5 bases). This CDR3 contains 14 residues. Germline CDR1 reads MGHRA; CDR2 reads YSYEKL. The CDR3 reads CASSHGRGNSPLHI. Written as DNA, the CDR3 is TGCGCCAGTAGCCATGGACGGGGGAATTCACCCCTCCACATT.

The CDR3 nucleotides read TGTGCCAGCAGCTTAGGTGCGGGAGTGGACTGGGGGTCGTTCTTC. This sequence encodes CASSLGAGVDWGSFF. The chain employs TRBV11-2 and TRBJ2-1; 7 bases agree with TRBD2. CDR1 and CDR2 from the germline V gene are SGHAT and FQNNGV. J gave up 15 bases and V 1 base, and 15 bases lay outside the gene matches. The CDR3 sequence is 15 residues long.

Concerning this clonotype itself: The junction departs from the called germline gene at one end, perhaps through a read error. The chain combines TRBV4-3 with TRBJ2-7; the D is unclear. The CDR3 totals 13 residues. The germline gives CDR1 LGHNA, CDR2 YSLEER. This chain's CDR3 is CANSQIYGREQYF. The CDR3 DNA sequence: TGCGCCAACAGCCAAATTTATGGCAGGGAGCAGTACTTC.

Details on this clonotype: A read error may explain this, as a much larger clone is one base away. V and J are TRBV13 and TRBJ2-3; 7 bases align to TRBD2. This CDR3 contains 15 residues. Germline V gene data show CDR1 as PRHDT and CDR2 as FYEKMQ (reference sequence). The CDR3 is CASSTGGRGTDMQYF. As DNA, the CDR3 is TGTGCCAGCAGCACCGGGGGGAGAGGCACAGATATGCAGTATTTT. Complete variable domain (other parts from reference TRBV13 and TRBJ2-3): AAGVIQSPRHLIKEKRETATLKCYPIPRHDTVYWYQQGPGQDPQFLISFYEKMQSDKGSIPDRFSAQQFSDYHSELNMSSLELGDSALYFCASSTGGRGTDMQYFGPGTRLTVL.

A note on this clonotype: The junction shows a germline mismatch at one end, possibly a read error. The V gene is TRBV10-3, the J gene TRBJ2-5, with D possibly TRBD2 on 6 matching bases. CDR3 length: 14 residues. CDR1 and CDR2 from the germline V gene are ENHRY and SYGVKD. This CDR3 is CATKGGGVRETQYF. For the CDR3, the DNA is TGCGCCACCAAGGGAGGTGGGGTACGGGAGACCCAGTACTTC.

To note about this clonotype: As the CDR3 is not closed by the conserved phenylalanine or tryptophan, this likely results from a read error. The chain recombines TRBV7-9 with TRBJ2-3; 7 positions match TRBD2. The V and J ends lost 3 bases and 3 bases, in that order; junction bases with no gene match: 6. CDR3 length: 15 amino acids. Per the germline V gene, CDR1 is SEHNR and CDR2 is FQNEAQ (reference sequence). The CDR3 DNA reads as TGTGCCAGCAGCTTGGGGACTACCGGGACAGATACGCAGTATTCT. Translation: CASSLGTTGTDTQYS.

To note about this clonotype: At one end the junction does not follow the germline gene, possibly because of a read error. The chain carries TRBV5-5 and TRBJ2-1; 8 bases fit TRBD1. The CDR3 runs to 14 residues. Germline CDR1 SGHKS, CDR2 YYEKEE (reference sequence). The CDR3 is CASSPGQGSYNEQF. DNA for the CDR3: TGTGCCAGCAGCCCTGGACAGGGTTCCTACAATGAGCAATTC.

As concerns this clonotype: The CDR3 end shows no conserved phenylalanine or tryptophan, and so a read error is likely. The CDR3 region has the DNA TGTGCCAGCAGTCGACGACTACTAGTGGCCAATGAGCAGTTCCTC. Its protein product is CASSRRLLVANEQFL. The V and J genes are TRBV6-2 or TRBV6-3 and TRBJ2-1, with D possibly TRBD2 on 5 matching bases. V was trimmed by 5 bases and J by 6 bases, leaving 17 bases between them. Germline values: CDR1 MNHEY, CDR2 SVGEGT. The CDR3 extends over 15 amino acids.

Regarding this clonotype: The junction departs from the called germline gene at one end, perhaps through a read error. This chain links TRBV11-2 with TRBJ2-6; possible D gene TRBD2, 6 bases. The germline V gene encodes CDR1 SGHAT and CDR2 FQNNGV. The CDR3 is 16 amino acids. The CDR3 loop is CVSSLDLGTGANVLTF. CDR3 nucleotides: TGTGTCAGCAGCTTAGATCTCGGGACTGGGGCTAACGTCCTGACTTTC.

The chain employs TRBV30 and TRBJ2-5; no clear D gene. Between the trimmed V and J ends, which lost 3 bases and 2 bases, there was a span of 10 bases. CDR1 and CDR2 (germline): GTSNPN, SVGIG (reference sequence). The CDR3 is 13 amino acids. CDR3 in DNA: TGTGCCTGGAGCACGCTAGTGCAAGAGACCCAGTACTTC. It translates to CAWSTLVQETQYF. The whole variable domain, filled in from reference TRBV30 and TRBJ2-5, reads SQTIHQWPATLVQPVGSPLSLECTVEGTSNPNLYWYRQAAGRGLQLLFYSVGIGQISSEVPQNLSASRPQDRQFILSSKKLLLSDSGFYLCAWSTLVQETQYFGPGTRLLVL.

The genes are TRBV11-2 and TRBJ2-3; D remains ambiguous. The assigned J gene may be wrong: the sequence end matches TRBJ1-5 better. The CDR3 is 15 residues long. Germline-derived CDR1 and CDR2 are SGHAT and FQNNGV. The CDR3 DNA sequence: TGTGCCAGCAGCTCGACTAACGGGAGCACAGATACGCAGCATTTT. The encoded protein is CASSSTNGSTDTQHF.